A selection of T cell receptor beta chains follows, all from one sample in a study of CD8 T cells in ankylosing spondylitis. Each CDR3 protein gets one entry after TCRdb re-called the 5' RACE reads with MiXCR. The sample includes roughly 38,000 distinct CDR3 sequences, 15% to 20% of them seen just once. The material sequenced was blood. The receptors were gathered from a male donor with ankylosing spondylitis or in good health (not recorded which). The CDR3 runs from the conserved cysteine through the conserved F or W. Size values are once, few and many counts, or a class for expanded clones, and some rows have none.

V gene	clone size	J gene	CDR3 protein
TRBV11-3	few	TRBJ2-5	CASSWGTGGTQETQYF
TRBV11-3	NA	TRBJ2-2	CASSLEEDGELFF
TRBV28	many	TRBJ1-1	CASSLFLWTGQGVNTEAFF
TRBV6-2/TRBV6-3	NA	TRBJ2-1	CASRPTGSSYNEQFF
TRBV20-1	NA	TRBJ1-1	CSATGEGVAAFF
TRBV20-1	NA	TRBJ2-2	CSAPPDTSGGELFF
TRBV27	NA	TRBJ2-1	CARLPGLAGGEQFF
TRBV5-5	NA	TRBJ2-7	CASSSGQGYHEQYF
TRBV12-3/TRBV12-4	many	TRBJ2-1	CASSLRGSNEQFF
TRBV29-1	few	TRBJ2-1	CSAMGTPAFEQFF